These 28 T cell receptor beta chains were all obtained from the same sample, sequenced in a study of T cell responses to AZD1222 COVID-19 vaccine. Sequencing was performed with immunoSEQ multiplex PCR; in TCRdb, only in-frame clones are kept and a portion is missing. The data show around 150,000 clones, around nine tenths seen once. The starting material was peripheral blood, obtained on day 0 of AZD1222 vaccination. These TCRs come from an adult in good health.

This clone was seen once. V gene TRBV7-9 combines with J gene TRBJ1-1; D is undetermined. Germline CDR1 is SEHNR and CDR2 is FQNEAQ (reference sequence). The CDR3 runs to 13 residues. The V end lost 1 base, the J end lost 0 bases, and 3 bases lay between the germline ends. In DNA form, the CDR3 reads TGTGCCAGCAGCTTAGAGCTGAACACTGAAGCTTTCTTT. The encoded protein is CASSLELNTEAFF.

V gene TRBV19 combines with J gene TRBJ1-1, with D possibly matching TRBD1 (6 bases). Trimming took off 9 bases at V and 6 bases at J, with 17 bases between the two ends. The CDR3 contains 13 residues. CDR1 and CDR2 (germline): LNHDA, SQIVND (reference sequence). The CDR3 sequence is CASRGRGTAEAFF. In DNA, the CDR3 is TGTGCCAGCCGGGGGCGGGGCACGGCTGAAGCTTTCTTT.

The V and J genes are TRBV28 and TRBJ1-1; D perhaps matches TRBD1 (5 bases). Per the germline V gene, CDR1 is MDHEN and CDR2 is SYDVKM. CDR3 length: 13 amino acids. V lost 6 bases and J 5 bases, leaving 13 bases between the germline ends. The CDR3 sequence: CASRGLPGTEAFF. In DNA form, the CDR3 reads TGTGCCAGCAGGGGACTCCCCGGGACTGAAGCTTTCTTT.

The chain is built from TRBV3-1 (or the pseudogene TRBV3-2) and TRBJ1-5, with a weak D call TRBD1 (6 bases). Between the trimmed V and J ends, which lost 1 base and 3 bases, there was a span of 13 bases. In germline, CDR1 is LGHDT, CDR2 YNNKEL (reference sequence). The CDR3 is 16 amino acids. CDR3 coding DNA: TGTGCCAGCAGCCAAGGTGGGACAAGCCCCAATCAGCCCCAGCATTTT. This sequence encodes CASSQGGTSPNQPQHF.

The chain is built from TRBV28 and TRBJ2-5, with 8 bases that match TRBD1. V shed 11 bases, J shed 2 bases, and the junction held 4 bases outside the gene matches. The germline V gene has CDR1 MDHEN and CDR2 SYDVKM. The CDR3 spans 12 residues. The CDR3 nucleotides read TGTGCCGCCACAGGGGGTCAAGAGACCCAGTACTTC. It encodes CAATGGQETQYF.

The chain combines TRBV7-2 with TRBJ1-1; perhaps TRBD1 as D (6 bases). This CDR3 has 15 amino acids. Germline-derived CDR1 and CDR2 are SGHTA and FQGNSA. V was cut by 5 bases and J by 1 base, with 14 bases left in between. The CDR3 DNA is TGTGCCAGCAGCCTAGAGGACAGAGCGAACACTGAAGCTTTCTTT. Its protein product is CASSLEDRANTEAFF.

V gene TRBV28 combines with J gene TRBJ1-2, with D maybe TRBD1 (5 bases). V was pared by 6 bases and J by 8 bases, with 10 bases between. Per the germline V gene, CDR1 is MDHEN and CDR2 is SYDVKM. CDR3 length: 11 residues. The CDR3, as DNA: TGTGCCAGCAGGAGCAGGGCCGGCTACACCTTC. Its translation: CASRSRAGYTF.

The chain couples TRBV6-1 to TRBJ2-3; 12 bases match TRBD2. V trimming: 4 bases; J trimming: 2 bases; junction bases outside the gene matches: 4. The CDR3 length is 16 residues. The germline V gene encodes CDR1 MNHNS and CDR2 SASEGT. Here the CDR3 reads CASSARTSGTTDTQYF. CDR3 in DNA: TGTGCCAGCAGTGCGAGGACTAGCGGGACCACAGATACGCAGTATTTT.

CDR3 bases: TGCGCCAGCAGCTTGGTAGGTGCGAACCAATACAATGAGCAGTTCTTC. Translating gives CASSLVGANQYNEQFF. The chain employs TRBV5-1 and TRBJ2-1; D gene ambiguous. Looked up from germline, CDR1 is SGHRS and CDR2 is YFSETQ. V lost 0 bases and J 4 bases, leaving 14 bases between the germline ends. The length of the CDR3 is 16 residues.

This clone is a singleton in its sample. The chain uses TRBV3-1 (or the pseudogene TRBV3-2) and TRBJ1-4, with D perhaps matching TRBD1 (5 bases). Germline lookup yields CDR1 LGHDT and CDR2 YNNKEL (reference sequence). This CDR3 region has 14 residues. V was pared by 4 bases and J by 5 bases, with 11 bases between. The CDR3: CASSRRQQNEKLFF. The CDR3 DNA reads as TGTGCCAGCAGCCGTAGACAGCAAAATGAAAAACTGTTTTTT.

The chain carries TRBV5-5 and TRBJ2-7; TRBD2 matches 12 bases. The germline CDR1 and CDR2 sequences are SGHKS and YYEKEE (reference sequence). The CDR3 runs to 20 residues. V shed 3 bases, J shed 4 bases, and the junction held 20 bases outside the gene matches. CDR3: CASSSHPMTSGRSARYEQYF. CDR3 coding DNA: TGTGCCAGCAGCTCGCATCCTATGACTAGCGGGAGATCGGCTCGGTACGAGCAGTACTTC.

The chain is built from TRBV11-3 and TRBJ2-4; no firm D call. CDR1 SGHNT and CDR2 YENEEA come from the germline V gene. V lost 4 bases, J lost 0 bases, and 7 bases lay in between. This CDR3 comprises 14 residues. The CDR3 DNA is TGTGCCAGCAGCTCGCAACTAGCCAAAAACATTCAGTACTTC. This encodes CASSSQLAKNIQYF.

The V and J genes are TRBV30 and TRBJ2-3, with 10 bases that match TRBD2. After removal of 2 bases from V and 3 bases from J, the junction contained 11 bases not matched to a gene. The germline gives CDR1 GTSNPN, CDR2 SVGIG (reference sequence). The CDR3 contains 17 residues. The CDR3, as DNA: TGTGCCTGGAGTAAGCGAGGAGCGGGAGGGCCGACAGATACGCAGTATTTT. This sequence encodes CAWSKRGAGGPTDTQYF.

The table lists this clone with a few counts. The chain employs TRBV5-1 and TRBJ1-1; TRBD1 aligns across 9 bases. V lost 0 bases to trimming and J lost 3 bases; unmatched junction nucleotides: 9. This CDR3 region has 17 residues. Germline CDR1 SGHRS, CDR2 YFSETQ. CDR3 sequence reads: CASSLDGTGTLDTEAFF. The CDR3, as DNA: TGCGCCAGCAGCTTGGACGGGACAGGGACCTTGGACACTGAAGCTTTCTTT.

The genes are TRBV28 and TRBJ2-1, with D possibly TRBD1 on 5 matching bases. Germline assignment: CDR1 MDHEN and CDR2 SYDVKM. Trimming shortened V by 2 bases and J by 3 bases, and 5 bases separated the two germline ends. CDR3 length: 13 residues. The CDR3 region is CASSLQGYNEQFF. DNA of the CDR3: TGTGCCAGCAGTTTACAGGGCTACAATGAGCAGTTCTTC.

This chain links TRBV3-1 (or the pseudogene TRBV3-2) with TRBJ2-7, with D possibly matching TRBD2 (5 bases). This CDR3 is built from 15 residues. The V and J ends lost 1 base and 3 bases respectively, with 13 bases between them. CDR1 LGHDT and CDR2 YNNKEL come from the germline V gene (reference sequence). The CDR3 is CASSQVYGENYEQYF. In DNA, the CDR3 is TGTGCCAGCAGCCAAGTCTATGGGGAGAACTACGAGCAGTACTTC.

CDR3 residues: CASRNRTGHYGYTF. The CDR3 DNA follows: TGTGCCAGCAGGAACCGGACAGGGCACTATGGCTACACCTTC. The genes are TRBV6-5 and TRBJ1-2; 8 bases agree with TRBD1. The CDR3 consists of 14 residues. Trimming took 6 bases from V and 3 from J; bases not matched to a gene: 6. Germline V lookup: CDR1 MNHEY, CDR2 SVGAGI.

This chain connects TRBV28 to TRBJ2-7; a weak D match, TRBD1 (6 bases). V was cut by 4 bases and J by 2 bases, with 18 bases left in between. Looked up from germline, CDR1 is MDHEN and CDR2 is SYDVKM. This CDR3 spans 16 amino acids. In nucleotides, the CDR3 is TGTGCCAGCAGTTATGGGCGAAGGACAGACCCCTACGAGCAGTACTTC. It encodes CASSYGRRTDPYEQYF.

In the case of this clone: One end of the junction varies from germline; a read error may be responsible. The chain's CDR3 is CASSTGTPEGIF. CDR3 DNA sequence: TGTGCCAGCAGCACCGGGACCCCGGAAGGAATCTTC. The J gene is TRBJ2-1, the V gene TRBV7-8; tentatively, D is TRBD1 or TRBD2 (5 bases each). The CDR3 is 12 residues long. Germline assignment: CDR1 SGHVS and CDR2 FQNEAQ.

J is TRBJ1-2 and V is TRBV19; D is uncertain. This CDR3 region has 14 residues. Deletions cut 3 bases from V and 4 bases from J, with 12 bases between. The germline V gene has CDR1 LNHDA and CDR2 SQIVND (reference sequence). CDR3 amino acids: CASSMDQRSYGYTF. The CDR3 DNA sequence: TGTGCCAGTAGTATGGACCAGAGGAGCTATGGCTACACCTTC.

The chain joins TRBV29-1 to TRBJ2-3; D gene unclear. The germline V gene has CDR1 SQVTM and CDR2 ANQGSEA. The CDR3 spans 11 residues. The V gene lost 4 bases and the J gene lost 6 bases, with 8 bases spanning the gap. CDR3 sequence reads: CSVGRVDTQYF. As DNA, the CDR3 is TGCAGCGTTGGCCGAGTGGATACGCAGTATTTT.

The V gene is TRBV5-1, the J gene TRBJ1-2, with D unclear. With 3 bases removed from V and 3 bases from J, the gap between germline ends came to 6 bases. Germline assignment: CDR1 SGHRS and CDR2 YFSETQ. The CDR3 contains 12 residues. The CDR3 coding sequence is TGCGCCAGCAGCTGGGGAGACTATGGCTACACCTTC. The encoded protein is CASSWGDYGYTF.

The chain has TRBV5-1 and TRBJ2-1; TRBD2 is a possible D gene (5 bases). The CDR3 contains 12 residues. V gave up 2 bases and J gave up 12 bases, with 12 bases separating them. Per germline, CDR1 SGHRS and CDR2 YFSETQ. CDR3 residues: CASSLEGMGQFF. CDR3 coding DNA: TGCGCCAGCAGCTTAGAGGGAATGGGGCAGTTCTTC.

The gene calls are TRBV18 and TRBJ1-4, with TRBD1 matching over 7 bases. Looked up from germline, CDR1 is KGHSH and CDR2 is LQKENI. This CDR3 region has 14 residues. After removal of 7 bases from V and 7 bases from J, the junction contained 9 bases not matched to a gene. The CDR3 sequence: CASLSSGGGEKLFF. The CDR3 DNA follows: TGTGCCAGCTTATCTTCAGGGGGAGGTGAAAAACTGTTTTTT.

V is TRBV7-8 and J is TRBJ1-6; TRBD1 might be the D (6 bases). Trimming took 5 bases from V and 10 from J, leaving 18 bases between them. The germline V gene encodes CDR1 SGHVS and CDR2 FQNEAQ. This CDR3 contains 15 residues. CDR3 DNA: TGTGCCAGCAGCCCTGGGGGCAGAGGGTCATCACCCCTCCACTTT. This gives the protein CASSPGGRGSSPLHF.

CDR3 residues: CASSPGASYYEQYF. The CDR3 DNA reads as TGTGCCAGCAGCCCAGGGGCTAGCTACTACGAGCAGTACTTC. The chain has TRBV7-6 and TRBJ2-7, with D possibly matching TRBD1 (6 bases). Germline V CDR1 and CDR2: SGHVS, FNYEAQ. CDR3 length equals 14 residues. V was shortened by 5 bases and J by 3 bases, with 14 bases between the two germline ends.

This clone has only one observation. The CDR3 loop reads CARPGLPYQETQYF. The CDR3 DNA sequence: TGTGCCAGACCGGGACTGCCGTACCAAGAGACCCAGTACTTC. This rearrangement joins TRBV28 to TRBJ2-5, with D perhaps matching TRBD2 (6 bases). Germline CDR1 and CDR2: MDHEN and SYDVKM. V was cut by 9 bases and J by 0 bases, with 14 bases left in between. The CDR3 consists of 14 residues.

The chain has TRBV6-5 and TRBJ2-2, with D unresolved. The CDR3 has 16 residues. V was cut by 4 bases and J by 6 bases, with 18 bases left in between. Germline V gives CDR1 MNHEY, CDR2 SVGAGI. The DNA of the CDR3 is TGTGCCAGCAGTTCCGAACTGCTGTCGCTAGCCGGGGAGCTGTTTTTT. It specifies CASSSELLSLAGELFF.